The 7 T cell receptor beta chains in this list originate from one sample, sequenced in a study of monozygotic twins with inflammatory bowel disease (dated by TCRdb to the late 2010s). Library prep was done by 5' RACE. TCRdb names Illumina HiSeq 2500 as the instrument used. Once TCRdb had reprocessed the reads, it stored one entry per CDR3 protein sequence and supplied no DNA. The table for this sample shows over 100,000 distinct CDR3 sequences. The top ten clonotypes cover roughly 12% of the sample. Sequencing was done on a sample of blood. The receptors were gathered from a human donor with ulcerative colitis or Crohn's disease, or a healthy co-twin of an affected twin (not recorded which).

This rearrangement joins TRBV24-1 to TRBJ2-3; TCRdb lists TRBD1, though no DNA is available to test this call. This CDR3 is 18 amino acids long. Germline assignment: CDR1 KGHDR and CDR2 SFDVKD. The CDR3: CATSEPTPGQESTDTQYF.

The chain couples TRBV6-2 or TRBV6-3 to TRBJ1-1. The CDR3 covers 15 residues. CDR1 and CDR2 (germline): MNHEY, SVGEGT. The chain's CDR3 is CASIGGAEVNTEAFF.

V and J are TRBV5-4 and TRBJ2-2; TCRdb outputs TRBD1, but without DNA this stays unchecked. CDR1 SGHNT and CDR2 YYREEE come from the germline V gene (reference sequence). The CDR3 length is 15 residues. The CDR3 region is CASSLLQGGTGELFF.

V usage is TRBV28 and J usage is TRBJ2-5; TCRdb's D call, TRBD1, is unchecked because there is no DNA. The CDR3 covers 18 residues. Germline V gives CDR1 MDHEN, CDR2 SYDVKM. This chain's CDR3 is CASSSSPGLGTLSETQYF.

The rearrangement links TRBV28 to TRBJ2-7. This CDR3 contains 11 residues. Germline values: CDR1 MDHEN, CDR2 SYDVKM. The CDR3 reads CASQKTREQYF.

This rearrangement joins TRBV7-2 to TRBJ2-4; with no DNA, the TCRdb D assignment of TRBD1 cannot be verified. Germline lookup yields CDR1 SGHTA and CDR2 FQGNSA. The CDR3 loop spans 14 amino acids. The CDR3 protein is CASSLTGAWNIQYF.

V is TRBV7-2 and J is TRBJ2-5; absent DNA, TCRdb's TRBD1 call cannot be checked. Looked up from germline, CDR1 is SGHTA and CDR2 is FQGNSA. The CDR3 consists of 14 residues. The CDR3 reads CASSSGTVQETQYF.